Each of the 16 T cell receptor beta chains below was sequenced from the same sample in a study of blood T cell repertoires in COVID-19. Libraries were prepared by immunoSEQ multiplex PCR; TCRdb keeps only in-frame clonotypes and omits some of them. The data hold tens of thousands of clones, with approximately 80% observed a single time. Input material: peripheral blood. The receptors derive from a woman aged 60-75 years with acute or convalescent COVID-19.

The rearrangement joins TRBV21-1 to TRBJ2-3; the table assigns TRBD1, which was not confirmed against the DNA. TRBV21-1 is reported as a pseudogene. CDR3 length: 16 amino acids. Here the CDR3 DNA reads TGTGCCAGCAGTCCTAAGACAGGTGACTTTACAGATACGCAGTATTTT. Encoded protein: CASSPKTGDFTDTQYF.

This clone was observed once. V usage is TRBV6-6 and J usage is TRBJ1-5, with 7 bases aligning to TRBD1. V trimming: 4 bases; J trimming: 2 bases; junction bases outside the gene matches: 5. Germline assignment: CDR1 MNHNY and CDR2 SVGAGI (reference sequence). The CDR3 sequence is 15 residues long. Here the CDR3 DNA reads TGTGCCAGCAGTTCGACAGGGTCTGGCAATCAGCCCCAGCATTTT. Amino acids: CASSSTGSGNQPQHF.

This rearrangement joins TRBV5-1 to TRBJ2-7, with D perhaps matching TRBD1 (6 bases). This CDR3 has 12 residues. Trimming cost V 2 bases and J 5 bases, with 8 bases left between them. CDR1 and CDR2 (germline): SGHRS, YFSETQ. The CDR3 region is CASSLQGDEQYF. The CDR3 region has the DNA TGCGCCAGCAGCTTACAGGGTGACGAGCAGTACTTC.

The chain uses TRBV29-1 and TRBJ1-2; 9 positions agree with TRBD1. The V gene's germline CDR1 is SQVTM and CDR2 ANQGSEA. V lost 7 bases and J lost 7; bases outside the gene matches: 10. CDR3 size: 13 residues. Written as DNA, the CDR3 is TGCAGCGGATTAGGCCCGGGACAGGGTGGCTACACCTTC. Residues: CSGLGPGQGGYTF.

This chain uses TRBV7-2 with TRBJ1-5; the D gene is possibly TRBD1 (5 bases). Trimming removed 5 bases from V and 6 bases from J, with 17 bases in between. CDR3 size: 15 residues. The germline V gene encodes CDR1 SGHTA and CDR2 FQGNSA. CDR3 nucleotides: TGTGCCAGCAGCCCCAACGGCAGGGTCGGTCAGCCCCAGCATTTT. This gives the protein CASSPNGRVGQPQHF.

The rearrangement uses TRBV19 and TRBJ1-1; D ambiguous. Germline assignment: CDR1 LNHDA and CDR2 SQIVND (reference sequence). CDR3 length: 14 amino acids. V shed 6 bases and J shed 0 bases, with 11 bases lying between them. The CDR3 region has the DNA TGTGCCAGTAGGTCGGTCAACCTGAACACTGAAGCTTTCTTT. This gives the protein CASRSVNLNTEAFF. Using reference TRBV19 and TRBJ1-1 for the parts outside the CDR3, the full variable domain is DGGITQSPKYLFRKEGQNVTLSCEQNLNHDAMYWYRQDPGQGLRLIYYSQIVNDFQKGDIAEGYSVSREKKESFPLTVTSAQKNPTAFYLCASRSVNLNTEAFFGQGTRLTVV.

The chain carries TRBV5-4 and TRBJ1-2, with D possibly being TRBD1 (6 bases). The V end was cut by 4 bases, the J end by 3 bases, with 16 bases between. Germline CDR1 SGHNT, CDR2 YYREEE (reference sequence). This CDR3 is built from 15 residues. CDR3 amino acids: CASSQVDSPYYGYTF. The CDR3 bases are TGTGCCAGCAGCCAAGTGGACAGTCCCTACTATGGCTACACCTTC.

The J gene is TRBJ1-1, the V gene TRBV9; TRBD1 matches 8 bases. The germline gives CDR1 SGDLS, CDR2 YYNGEE. V shed 3 bases, J shed 5 bases, and the junction held 6 bases outside the gene matches. The CDR3 sequence is 14 residues long. This chain's CDR3 is CASSGPNRGTEAFF. The CDR3 nucleotides read TGTGCCAGCAGCGGCCCCAACAGGGGGACTGAAGCTTTCTTT. Supplemented by reference TRBV9 and TRBJ1-1, the full variable domain reads DSGVTQTPKHLITATGQRVTLRCSPRSGDLSVYWYQQSLDQGLQFLIQYYNGEERAKGNILERFSAQQFPDLHSELNLSSLELGDSALYFCASSGPNRGTEAFFGQGTRLTVV.

The V and J genes are TRBV5-8 and TRBJ1-5, with D tentatively TRBD1 (5 bases). Between the trimmed V and J ends, which lost 2 bases and 6 bases, there was a span of 12 bases. Germline assignment: CDR1 SGHTS and CDR2 YDEGEE. The CDR3 spans 14 residues. CDR3 protein: CASSFGQGVQPQHF. DNA for the CDR3: TGTGCCAGCAGCTTCGGGCAGGGCGTTCAGCCCCAGCATTTT.

V and J are TRBV27 and TRBJ1-4; 7 bases map to TRBD1. V lost 0 bases and J lost 8; bases outside the gene matches: 6. Germline values: CDR1 MNHEY, CDR2 SMNVEV (reference sequence). The CDR3 length is 15 residues. DNA for the CDR3: TGTGCCAGCAGTTTATCGTTGAGGGGGCGAGAAAAACTGTTTTTT. Translating it yields CASSLSLRGREKLFF.

The chain combines TRBV9 with TRBJ2-7; 7 nucleotides align to TRBD1. Germline loops: CDR1 SGDLS, CDR2 YYNGEE. CDR3 length: 17 amino acids. The J segment lost 0 bases and the V segment lost 0 bases, leaving 9 bases of the junction unmatched. CDR3 bases: TGTGCCAGCAGCGTAGGGCCCACGGGACAGTCCTCCTACGAGCAGTACTTC. Translating it yields CASSVGPTGQSSYEQYF. Variable domain in full (rest from reference TRBV9 and TRBJ2-7): DSGVTQTPKHLITATGQRVTLRCSPRSGDLSVYWYQQSLDQGLQFLIQYYNGEERAKGNILERFSAQQFPDLHSELNLSSLELGDSALYFCASSVGPTGQSSYEQYFGPGTRLTVT.

The chain uses TRBV5-6 and TRBJ1-2; no clear D gene. The V gene lost 3 bases and the J gene lost 7 bases, with 7 bases spanning the gap. CDR3 length: 11 amino acids. Looked up from germline, CDR1 is SGHDT and CDR2 is YYEEEE. The CDR3: CASSYYRGYTF. In DNA, the CDR3 is TGTGCCAGCAGCTACTATCGTGGCTACACCTTC.

In this sample, this clone turned up once. The V call is TRBV7-9, the J call TRBJ1-1, with D perhaps TRBD1 (5 bases). Looked up from germline, CDR1 is SEHNR and CDR2 is FQNEAQ (reference sequence). The CDR3 length is 14 residues. V was pared by 4 bases and J by 11 bases, with 20 bases between. The CDR3 reads CASSSTTSQGEAFF. The CDR3 nucleotides read TGTGCCAGCAGCTCTACCACGTCCCAGGGTGAGGCTTTCTTT.

In this sample, this clone turned up a few times. J is TRBJ2-2 and V is TRBV7-2, with D uncertain. The CDR3 length is 14 residues. Trimming left V 3 bases short and J 6 bases short, with 11 bases between. Germline CDR1 is SGHTA and CDR2 is FQGNSA. As DNA, the CDR3 is TGTGCCAGCAGCTTCAAGCCCGGTCCCGGGGAGCTGTTTTTT. It translates to CASSFKPGPGELFF.

This chain connects TRBV2 to TRBJ1-2; 8 bases are a match to TRBD1. The germline gives CDR1 SNHLY, CDR2 FYNNEI. V shed 2 bases, J shed 5 bases, and the junction held 7 bases outside the gene matches. There are 15 residues in the CDR3. Here the CDR3 reads CASSEMTGDTYGYTF. CDR3 coding DNA: TGTGCCAGCAGTGAAATGACAGGGGACACGTATGGCTACACCTTC.

The table lists this clone with a count of one. V and J are TRBV3-1 (or the pseudogene TRBV3-2) and TRBJ1-2; possible D gene TRBD1, 5 bases. With 0 bases removed from V and 4 bases from J, the gap between germline ends came to 9 bases. The germline V gene encodes CDR1 LGHDT and CDR2 YNNKEL (reference sequence). The CDR3 is 14 amino acids. The CDR3 nucleotides are TGTGCCAGCAGCCAAGATGGGGGGTCCTATGGCTACACCTTC. Translation: CASSQDGGSYGYTF.